One sample yielded the 8 T cell receptor beta chains listed below, sequenced in a study of shared clonotypes between healthy human individuals. Generated by immunoSEQ multiplex PCR, the TCRdb table keeps only in-frame clones and is missing some. The sample contains a few million clones, around 90% of which appear only once. The source material was naive CD4+ T cells sorted from blood. The sample's subset: CD45RA+ positively selected. These receptor sequences come from a man between 18 and 35 years old in good health.

V is TRBV5-6 and J is TRBJ2-3; 11 nucleotides match TRBD2. With V trimmed by 4 bases and J by 3 bases, 7 bases remained unmatched. Looked up from germline, CDR1 is SGHDT and CDR2 is YYEEEE. CDR3 length: 16 amino acids. The CDR3 sequence: CASSTDSGRGTDTQYF. The CDR3 coding sequence is TGTGCCAGCAGCACCGATAGCGGGAGGGGGACAGATACGCAGTATTTT.

The chain has TRBV5-4 and TRBJ2-5, with 11 bases matching TRBD2. After removal of 4 bases from V and 4 bases from J, the junction contained 12 bases not matched to a gene. Germline assignment: CDR1 SGHNT and CDR2 YYREEE (reference sequence). There are 17 residues in the CDR3. The CDR3 bases are TGTGCCAGCAGCCAAGATCTAGCGGGAGGATATCGAGAGACCCAGTACTTC. Its translation is CASSQDLAGGYRETQYF.

The V gene is TRBV5-6, the J gene TRBJ2-1; D possibly corresponds to TRBD1 (6 bases). CDR1 is SGHDT and CDR2 is YYEEEE in the germline V gene. V was trimmed by 2 bases and J by 8 bases, leaving 17 bases between them. This CDR3 spans 15 amino acids. CDR3 loop: CASSFRDTGYYEQFF. CDR3 DNA: TGTGCCAGCAGCTTCCGGGACACTGGCTATTATGAGCAGTTCTTC.

The V call is TRBV7-2, the J call TRBJ2-7, with 11 bases aligning to TRBD2. V lost 4 bases and J lost 0; bases outside the gene matches: 5. Germline CDR1 and CDR2: SGHTA and FQGNSA. The CDR3 covers 16 residues. CDR3 amino acids: CASSSVAGGASYEQYF. The CDR3 DNA reads TGTGCCAGCAGCTCCGTAGCGGGAGGGGCCTCCTACGAGCAGTACTTC.

This chain uses TRBV25-1 with TRBJ2-5; 7 nucleotides agree with TRBD2. The CDR3 consists of 16 residues. The V and J ends lost 3 bases and 1 base, in that order; junction bases with no gene match: 8. Germline V gene data show CDR1 as MGHDK and CDR2 as SYGVNS. This CDR3 is CASSELSSGIQETQYF. CDR3 coding DNA: TGTGCCAGCAGTGAGTTGTCTAGCGGAATCCAAGAGACCCAGTACTTC.

This clone turned up a few times. The V and J genes are TRBV16 and TRBJ2-1, with no clear D. The CDR3 runs 13 residues. The germline CDR1 and CDR2 sequences are KGHSY and FQNENV. Trimming removed 3 bases at V and 3 bases at J, with 6 bases between. CDR3 residues: CASSHHVYNEQFF. The CDR3 nucleotides read TGTGCCAGCAGCCATCACGTCTACAATGAGCAGTTCTTC.

Remarks on this clone: This same CDR3 is encoded by further DNA sequences in the sample. The gene calls are TRBV5-4 and TRBJ2-7; TRBD1 matches 12 bases. Germline V gene lookup returns CDR1 SGHNT and CDR2 YYREEE (reference sequence). The CDR3 has 15 residues. Losses at the gene ends were 1 base for V and 4 bases for J; bases not matched to a gene: 3. The CDR3 reads CASSLPGQGAYEQYF. The DNA for the CDR3 is TGTGCCAGCAGCTTGCCGGGACAGGGGGCTTACGAGCAGTACTTC.

This chain links TRBV7-2 with TRBJ2-3; 7 bases agree with TRBD1. J was trimmed by 2 bases and V by 4 bases; bases with no gene match: 6. The CDR3 has 15 residues. Germline CDR1 is SGHTA and CDR2 is FQGNSA. As DNA, the CDR3 is TGTGCCAGCAGCTCGGGACAGCCCCCCACAGATACGCAGTATTTT. It encodes CASSSGQPPTDTQYF.